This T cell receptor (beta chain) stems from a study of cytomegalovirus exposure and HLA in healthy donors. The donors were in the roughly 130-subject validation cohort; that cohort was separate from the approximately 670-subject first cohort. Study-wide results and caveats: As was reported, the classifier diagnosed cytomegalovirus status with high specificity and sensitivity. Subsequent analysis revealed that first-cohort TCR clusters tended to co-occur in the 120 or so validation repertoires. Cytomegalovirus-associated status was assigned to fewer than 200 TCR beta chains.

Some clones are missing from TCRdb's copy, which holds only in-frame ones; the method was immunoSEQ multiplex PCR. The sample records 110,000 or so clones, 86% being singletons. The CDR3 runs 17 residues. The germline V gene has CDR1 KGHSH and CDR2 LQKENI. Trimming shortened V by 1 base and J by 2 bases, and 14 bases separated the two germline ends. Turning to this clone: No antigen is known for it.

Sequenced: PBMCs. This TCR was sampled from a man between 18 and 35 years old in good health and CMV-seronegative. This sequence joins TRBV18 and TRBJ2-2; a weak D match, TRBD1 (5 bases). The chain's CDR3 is CASSPLVQGRNTGELFF. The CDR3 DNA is TGTGCCAGCTCACCACTGGTCCAGGGTAGAAACACCGGGGAGCTGTTTTTT. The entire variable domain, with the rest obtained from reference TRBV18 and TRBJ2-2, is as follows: NAGVMQNPRHLVRRRGQEARLRCSPMKGHSHVYWYRQLPEEGLKFMVYLQKENIIDESGMPKERFSAEFPKEGPSILRIQQVVRGDSAAYFCASSPLVQGRNTGELFFGEGSRLTVL.